The T cell receptor (beta chain) described here comes from a study of CD8+ T cells in alopecia areata. The overall study: The study gave treated patients oral tofacitinib at 5 to 10 mg twice daily.

Extraction of RNA preceded its reverse transcription into cDNA, which served as the sequencing template. The protocol was immunoSEQ multiplex PCR, while the TCRdb copy is restricted to in-frame clones and leaves out a portion. Of about 160,000 clones in the sample, about 90% are singletons; the top ten hold over 13%. The V end lost 4 bases, the J end lost 5 bases, and 12 bases lay between the germline ends. Germline CDR1 reads SGHAT; CDR2 reads FQNNGV. The CDR3 totals 14 residues. The V gene is TRBV11-2, the J gene TRBJ2-1; no clear D. The clonotype comes from a human donor with alopecia areata. The source was CD8+ T cells sorted from blood, collected at week 0. CDR3: CASSYSDGHNEQFF. DNA for the CDR3: TGTGCCAGCAGCTATTCCGACGGTCACAATGAGCAGTTCTTC. Based on the CDR3 plus reference TRBV11-2 and TRBJ2-1, the full variable domain is EAGVAQSPRYKIIEKRQSVAFWCNPISGHATLYWYQQILGQGPKLLIQFQNNGVVDDSQLPKDRFSAERLKGVDSTLKIQPAKLEDSAVYLCASSYSDGHNEQFFGPGTRLTVL.